This T cell receptor (beta chain) is from a study of blood T cells in healthy people across ages (dated by TCRdb to about 2015). Study-wide context: In model experiments, roughly one uniquely barcoded TCR beta cDNA molecule per two T cells was captured by template switching. To track age-related changes in TCR beta repertoire diversity, the study relied on deep sequencing normalized with unique cDNA molecular identifiers. The donors were split into four age groups: young (average about 16 years), middle-aged (nearly 40), aged (over 55) and long-lived (about 82). To avoid experimental bias, donors of different ages were randomly spread across the sequencing lanes. For two donors (one aged 18 to 29 and one aged 80 or older), the study analyzed two additional independent replicas of 1 million unique cDNA reads from the same blood draw.

Donors were under 40 systemically healthy Caucasian individuals from Russia aged 6 to 90 years. Around 10 milliliters of peripheral blood were collected from each donor into EDTA-treated Vacutainer tubes. Ficoll-Paque density-gradient centrifugation was used to isolate PBMCs, with at least 6.5 million obtained per sample. Trizol reagent was used to extract total RNA from the PBMCs, yielding at least 6 micrograms per sample. The percentages of naive CD45RAhigh/CD27high T cells were determined by flow cytometry on a PBMC aliquot from every donor. Summary of the overall study and its limitations: Observed TCR beta diversity per million T cells fell roughly linearly with age, and a significant reduction was already apparent by age approximately 40. Estimates of total diversity based on one million sequenced T cells were considered lower bounds and underestimates. Because the CMV infection status of the donors was unknown, age-related changes in expanded clonotypes may potentially have been confounded. Since profiling was done on bulk unsorted PBMCs, naive and antigen-experienced compartments could not be conclusively compared. Observed TCR beta diversity correlated strongly with the percentage of naive T cells measured by flow cytometry. Compared with the aged group, the long-lived group had more naive CD4+ T cells, fewer expanded clones and increased TCR diversity, a pattern suggesting age selection.

The library was built by means of 5' RACE. TCRdb names Illumina HiSeq 2500 as the instrument used. A second PCR of about 7 to 12 cycles was run with a J-beta primer mix and a sample-barcoded 5' primer. Each TCR beta cDNA molecule received a unique molecular identifier from a template-switch 5' adaptor carrying 12 random nucleotides. Each sample yielded at least 2.5 million CDR3-containing paired-end reads. First-strand cDNA synthesis was performed from all RNA using the Mint cDNA synthesis kit, with priming by a TRBC-specific oligonucleotide. After uracil-DNA glycosylase treatment, a first 18-cycle PCR used universal primers M1SS and BC2_uni_R on all cDNA. Turning to the authors' computational methods: Each sample was normalized by randomly selecting 1 million high-quality reads, each carrying a distinct molecular identifier. Reads with shared molecular identifiers were discarded instead of being binned into consensus sequences. MiTCR, set to a Q25 quality threshold and the strictest error-elimination algorithm, was used for CDR3 identification, clonotype clustering and error correction. Lower-bound total TCR beta diversity was estimated with a nonparametric unseen species model using Euler transformation. TCRdb itself trimmed the public reads at Q25 with fastp, ran MiXCR and retained productive beta chains. Rows are unified per CDR3 protein, each entry keeping the most common DNA and genes. The V and J calls come from TCRdb's annotation, not from the publication. The sample contains about 730,000 distinct CDR3 sequences, more than 40% of them found a single time. The ten largest make up 20% to 25% of the sample.

This clonotype was detected only once. Its antigen is still unknown. The junction and the germline gene differ at one end; a read error may be behind it. The material sequenced was blood. The sequence was obtained from a woman aged 60-75 years in good health.

The CDR3 is CANSFTGEHSPLHF. The nucleotides read TGTGCCAACAGCTTTACAGGGGAGCACTCACCCCTCCACTTT. The sequence is built from TRBV7-3 and TRBJ1-6, and TRBD1 aligns with 7 junction nucleotides. Taken from cysteine to phenylalanine, the CDR3 has 14 residues. Just CDR3 DNA is preserved here, 42 bases in frame from base 1. CDR1 and CDR2, per the germline V gene, are SGHTA and FQGTGA.